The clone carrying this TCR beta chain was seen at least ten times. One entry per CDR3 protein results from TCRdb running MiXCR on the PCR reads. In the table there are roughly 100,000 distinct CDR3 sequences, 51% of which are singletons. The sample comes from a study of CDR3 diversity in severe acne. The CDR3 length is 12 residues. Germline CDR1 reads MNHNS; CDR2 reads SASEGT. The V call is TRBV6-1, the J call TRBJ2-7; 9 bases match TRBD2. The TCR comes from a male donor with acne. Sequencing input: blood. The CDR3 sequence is CASAGGPYEQYV. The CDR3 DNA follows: TGTGCCAGCGCGGGAGGGCCCTATGAGCAGTACGTC.